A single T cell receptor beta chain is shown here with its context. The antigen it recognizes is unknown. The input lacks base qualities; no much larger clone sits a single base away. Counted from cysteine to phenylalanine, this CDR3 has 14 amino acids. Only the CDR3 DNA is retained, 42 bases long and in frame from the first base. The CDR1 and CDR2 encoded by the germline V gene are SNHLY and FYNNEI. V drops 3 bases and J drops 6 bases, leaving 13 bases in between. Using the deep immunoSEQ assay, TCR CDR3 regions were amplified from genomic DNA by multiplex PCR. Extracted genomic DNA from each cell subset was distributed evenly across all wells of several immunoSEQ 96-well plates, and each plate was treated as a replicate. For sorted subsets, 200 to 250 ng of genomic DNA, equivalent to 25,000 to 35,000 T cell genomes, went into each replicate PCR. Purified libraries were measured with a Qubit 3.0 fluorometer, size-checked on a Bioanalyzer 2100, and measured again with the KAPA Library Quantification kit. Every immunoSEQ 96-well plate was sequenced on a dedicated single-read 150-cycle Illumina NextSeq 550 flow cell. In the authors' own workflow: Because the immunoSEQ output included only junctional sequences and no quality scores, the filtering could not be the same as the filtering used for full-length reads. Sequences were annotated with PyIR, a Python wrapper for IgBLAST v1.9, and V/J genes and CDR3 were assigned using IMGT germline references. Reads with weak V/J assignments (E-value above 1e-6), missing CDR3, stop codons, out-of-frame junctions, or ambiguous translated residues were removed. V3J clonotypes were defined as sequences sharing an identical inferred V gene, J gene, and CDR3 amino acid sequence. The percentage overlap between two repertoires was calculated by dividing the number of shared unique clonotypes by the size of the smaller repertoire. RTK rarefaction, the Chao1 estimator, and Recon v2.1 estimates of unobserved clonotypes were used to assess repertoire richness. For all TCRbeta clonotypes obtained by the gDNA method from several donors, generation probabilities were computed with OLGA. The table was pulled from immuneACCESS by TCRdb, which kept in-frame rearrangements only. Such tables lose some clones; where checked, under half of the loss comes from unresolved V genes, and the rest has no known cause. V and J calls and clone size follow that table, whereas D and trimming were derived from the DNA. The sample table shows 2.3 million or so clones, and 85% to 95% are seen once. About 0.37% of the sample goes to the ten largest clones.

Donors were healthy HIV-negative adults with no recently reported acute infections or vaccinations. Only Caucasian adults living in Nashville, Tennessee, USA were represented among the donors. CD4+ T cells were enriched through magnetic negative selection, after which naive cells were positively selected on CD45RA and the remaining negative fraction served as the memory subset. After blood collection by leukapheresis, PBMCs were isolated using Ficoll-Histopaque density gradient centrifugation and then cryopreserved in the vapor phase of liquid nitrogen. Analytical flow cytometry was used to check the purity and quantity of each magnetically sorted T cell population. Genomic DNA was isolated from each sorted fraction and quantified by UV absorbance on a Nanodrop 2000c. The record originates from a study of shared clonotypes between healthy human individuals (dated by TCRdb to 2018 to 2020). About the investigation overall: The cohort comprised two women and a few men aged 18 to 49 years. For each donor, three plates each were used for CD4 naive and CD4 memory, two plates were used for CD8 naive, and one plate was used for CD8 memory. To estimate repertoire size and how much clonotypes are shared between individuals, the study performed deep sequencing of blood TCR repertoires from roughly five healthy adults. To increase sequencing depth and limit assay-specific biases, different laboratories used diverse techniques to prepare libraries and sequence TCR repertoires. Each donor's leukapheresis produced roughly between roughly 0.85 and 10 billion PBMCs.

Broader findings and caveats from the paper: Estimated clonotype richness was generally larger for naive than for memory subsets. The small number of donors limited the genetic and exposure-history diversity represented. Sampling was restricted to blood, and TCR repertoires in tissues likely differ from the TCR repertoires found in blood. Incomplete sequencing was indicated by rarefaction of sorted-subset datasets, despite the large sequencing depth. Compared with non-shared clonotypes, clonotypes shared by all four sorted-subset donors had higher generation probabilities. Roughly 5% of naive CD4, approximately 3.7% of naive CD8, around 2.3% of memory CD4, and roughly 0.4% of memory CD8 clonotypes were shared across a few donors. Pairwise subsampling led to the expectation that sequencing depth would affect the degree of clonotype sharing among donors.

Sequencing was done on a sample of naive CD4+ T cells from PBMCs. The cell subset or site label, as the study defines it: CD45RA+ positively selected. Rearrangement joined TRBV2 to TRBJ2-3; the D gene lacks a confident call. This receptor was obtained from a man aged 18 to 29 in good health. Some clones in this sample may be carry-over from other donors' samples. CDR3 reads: CASSELGRLDTQYF. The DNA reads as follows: TGTGCCAGCAGTGAGTTGGGCCGCCTGGATACGCAGTATTTT.